Sequencing of this TCR beta chain was carried out in a study of CD8 T cells in Susac syndrome. CDR3 length equals 14 residues. Trimming took off 4 bases at V and 8 bases at J, with 17 bases between the two ends. Germline CDR1 reads MNHEY; CDR2 reads SMNVEV (reference sequence). This clonotype was counted a single time. The authors reverse transcribed roughly 0.5 to 1 ug RNA with random hexamers. immunoSEQ multiplex PCR amplified TCR beta CDR3 across 54 Vbeta, 13 Jbeta. TCRdb re-called the immunoSEQ multiplex PCR reads with MiXCR, one entry per CDR3 protein. The sample has hundreds of thousands of distinct CDR3 sequences, about 93% seen once.

The gene calls are TRBV27 and TRBJ1-2, with D maybe TRBD1 (5 bases). Sequenced sample: CD4+ T cells from PBMCs. This receptor was identified in a human donor with multiple sclerosis. The chain's CDR3 is CASSSAGYQHGYTF. In DNA, the CDR3 is TGTGCCAGCAGTTCGGCAGGGTATCAACACGGCTACACCTTC.